The clone carrying this T cell receptor (beta chain) showed up just once. Its antigen remains unidentified. This sample is drawn from a study of T cell responses to AZD1222 COVID-19 vaccine. This CDR3 contains 12 residues. V lost 2 bases to trimming and J lost 9 bases, with 5 bases between them. The study's findings and limits: Among the donors, most were white British and more were female, and clonal diversity was possibly underestimated.

Profiled with immunoSEQ multiplex PCR; TCRdb holds only in-frame clones, not every one. This sample carries some 140,000 clones, approximately 93% of them seen once, and the ten largest clones take 0.91%. This chain joins TRBV12-3 or TRBV12-4 and TRBJ1-6, with D perhaps TRBD1 (5 bases). Sequencing was performed on peripheral blood, taken on day 0 of AZD1222 vaccination. The TCR sequence derives from an adult in good health. The CDR3 here is CASSLQGSPLHF. The CDR3 DNA reads TGTGCCAGCAGTTTACAGGGTTCACCCCTCCACTTT.